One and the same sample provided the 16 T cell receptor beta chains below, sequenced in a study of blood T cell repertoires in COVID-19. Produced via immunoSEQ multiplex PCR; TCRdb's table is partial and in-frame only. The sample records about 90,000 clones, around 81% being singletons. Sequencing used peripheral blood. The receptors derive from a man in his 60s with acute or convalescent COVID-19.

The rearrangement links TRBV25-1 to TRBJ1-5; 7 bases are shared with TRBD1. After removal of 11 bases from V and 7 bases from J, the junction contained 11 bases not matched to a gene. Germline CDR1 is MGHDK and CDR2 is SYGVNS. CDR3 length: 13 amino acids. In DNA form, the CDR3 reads TGTGCCTCTAGGGGGCAGGGAGGCCAGCCCCAGCATTTT. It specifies CASRGQGGQPQHF.

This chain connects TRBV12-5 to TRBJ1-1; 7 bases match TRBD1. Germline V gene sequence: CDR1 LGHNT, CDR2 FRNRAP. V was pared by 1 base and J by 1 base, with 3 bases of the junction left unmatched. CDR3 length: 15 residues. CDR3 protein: CASGLGGQANTEAFF. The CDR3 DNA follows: TGTGCTAGTGGTTTGGGTGGACAGGCGAACACTGAAGCTTTCTTT.

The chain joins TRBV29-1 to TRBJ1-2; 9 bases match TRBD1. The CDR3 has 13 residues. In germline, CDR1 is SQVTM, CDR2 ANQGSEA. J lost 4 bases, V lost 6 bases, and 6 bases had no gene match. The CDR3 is CSVVQGAGYGYTF. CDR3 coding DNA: TGCAGCGTCGTACAGGGGGCGGGCTATGGCTACACCTTC.

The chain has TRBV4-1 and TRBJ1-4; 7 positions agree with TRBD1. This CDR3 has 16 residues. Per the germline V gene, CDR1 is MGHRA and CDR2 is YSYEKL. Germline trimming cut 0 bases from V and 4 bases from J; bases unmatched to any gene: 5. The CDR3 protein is CASSQDPTGDNEKLFF. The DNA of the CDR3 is TGCGCCAGCAGCCAAGACCCCACAGGGGATAATGAAAAACTGTTTTTT.

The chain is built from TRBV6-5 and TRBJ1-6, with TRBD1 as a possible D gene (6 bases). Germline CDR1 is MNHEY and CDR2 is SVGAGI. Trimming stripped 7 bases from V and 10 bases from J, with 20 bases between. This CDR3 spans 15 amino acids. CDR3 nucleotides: TGTGCCAGCACAAGGCGCCGGGACATCACATCACCCCTCCACTTT. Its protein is CASTRRRDITSPLHF.

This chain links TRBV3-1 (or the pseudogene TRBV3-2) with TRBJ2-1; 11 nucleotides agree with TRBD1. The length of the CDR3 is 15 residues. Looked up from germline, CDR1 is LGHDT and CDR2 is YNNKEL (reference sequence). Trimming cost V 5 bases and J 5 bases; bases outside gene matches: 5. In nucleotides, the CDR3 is TGTGCCAGCAGCGCAACGGGACAGGGGGACAATGAGCAGTTCTTC. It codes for CASSATGQGDNEQFF.

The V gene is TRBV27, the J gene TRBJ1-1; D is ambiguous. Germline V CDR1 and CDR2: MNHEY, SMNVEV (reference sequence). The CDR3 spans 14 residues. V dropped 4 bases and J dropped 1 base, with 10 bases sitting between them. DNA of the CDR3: TGTGCCAGCAGTTCGGCGGGAAAGAACACTGAAGCTTTCTTT. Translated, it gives CASSSAGKNTEAFF.

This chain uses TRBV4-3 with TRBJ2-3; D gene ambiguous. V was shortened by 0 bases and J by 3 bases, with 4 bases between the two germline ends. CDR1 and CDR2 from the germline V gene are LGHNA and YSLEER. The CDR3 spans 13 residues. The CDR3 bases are TGCGCCAGCAGCCAAGAGGAGACAGATACGCAGTATTTT. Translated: CASSQEETDTQYF.

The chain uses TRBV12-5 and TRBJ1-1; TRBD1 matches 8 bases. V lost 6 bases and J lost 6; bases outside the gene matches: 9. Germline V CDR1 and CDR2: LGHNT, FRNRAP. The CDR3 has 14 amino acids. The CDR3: CASGPDLTGAEAFF. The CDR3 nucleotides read TGTGCTAGTGGCCCGGACTTGACAGGGGCTGAAGCTTTCTTT. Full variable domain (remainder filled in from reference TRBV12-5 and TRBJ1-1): DARVTQTPRHKVTEMGQEVTMRCQPILGHNTVFWYRQTMMQGLELLAYFRNRAPLDDSGMPKDRFSAEMPDATLATLKIQPSEPRDSAVYFCASGPDLTGAEAFFGQGTRLTVV.

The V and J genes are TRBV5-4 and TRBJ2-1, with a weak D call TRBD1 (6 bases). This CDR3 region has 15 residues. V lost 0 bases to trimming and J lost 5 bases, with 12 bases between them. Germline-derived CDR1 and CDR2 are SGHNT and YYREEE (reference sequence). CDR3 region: CASSLEGVGDNEQFF. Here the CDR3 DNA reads TGTGCCAGCAGCTTGGAGGGGGTAGGAGACAATGAGCAGTTCTTC. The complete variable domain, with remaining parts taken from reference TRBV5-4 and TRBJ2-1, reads ETGVTQSPTHLIKTRGQQVTLRCSSQSGHNTVSWYQQALGQGPQFIFQYYREEENGRGNFPPRFSGLQFPNYSSELNVNALELDDSALYLCASSLEGVGDNEQFFGPGTRLTVL.

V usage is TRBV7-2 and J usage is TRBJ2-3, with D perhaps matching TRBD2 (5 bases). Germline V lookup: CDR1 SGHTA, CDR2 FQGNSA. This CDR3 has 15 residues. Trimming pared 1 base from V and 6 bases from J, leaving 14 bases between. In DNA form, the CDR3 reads TGTGCCAGCAGCTTAGTTCTAGCTGGTGTGGATACGCAGTATTTT. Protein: CASSLVLAGVDTQYF.

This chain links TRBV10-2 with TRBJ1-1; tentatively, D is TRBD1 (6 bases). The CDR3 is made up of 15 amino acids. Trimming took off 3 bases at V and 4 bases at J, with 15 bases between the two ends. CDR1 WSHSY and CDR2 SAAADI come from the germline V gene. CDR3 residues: CASSDGGARGTEAFF. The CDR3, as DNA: TGCGCCAGCAGTGATGGGGGGGCTCGGGGCACTGAAGCTTTCTTT.

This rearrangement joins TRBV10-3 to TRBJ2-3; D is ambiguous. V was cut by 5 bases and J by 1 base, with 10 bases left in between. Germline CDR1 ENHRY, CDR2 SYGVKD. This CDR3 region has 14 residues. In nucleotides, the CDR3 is TGTGCCATCAGTCCTACCCTCGGCACAGATACGCAGTATTTT. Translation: CAISPTLGTDTQYF.

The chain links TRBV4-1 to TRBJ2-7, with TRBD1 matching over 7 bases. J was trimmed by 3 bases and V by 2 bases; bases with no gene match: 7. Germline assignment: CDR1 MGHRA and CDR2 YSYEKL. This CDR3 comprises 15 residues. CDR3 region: CASSQPGTENYEQYF. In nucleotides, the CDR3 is TGCGCCAGCAGCCAACCAGGGACAGAGAACTACGAGCAGTACTTC.

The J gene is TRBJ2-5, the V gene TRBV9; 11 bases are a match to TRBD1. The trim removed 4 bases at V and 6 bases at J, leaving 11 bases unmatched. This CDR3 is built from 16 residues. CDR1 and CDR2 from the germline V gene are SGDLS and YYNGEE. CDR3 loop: CASSPQTGTGGQTQYF. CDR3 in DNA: TGTGCCAGCAGCCCGCAGACCGGGACAGGGGGACAGACCCAGTACTTC. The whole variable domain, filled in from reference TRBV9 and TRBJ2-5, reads DSGVTQTPKHLITATGQRVTLRCSPRSGDLSVYWYQQSLDQGLQFLIQYYNGEERAKGNILERFSAQQFPDLHSELNLSSLELGDSALYFCASSPQTGTGGQTQYFGPGTRLLVL.

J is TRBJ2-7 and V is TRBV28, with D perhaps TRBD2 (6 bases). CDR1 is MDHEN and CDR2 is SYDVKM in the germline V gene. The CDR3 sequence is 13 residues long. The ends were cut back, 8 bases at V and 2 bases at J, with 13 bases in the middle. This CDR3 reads CASQSGETYEQYF. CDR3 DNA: TGTGCCAGCCAGTCGGGGGAAACCTACGAGCAGTACTTC.